The 10 T cell receptor beta chains given below trace back to one sample, sequenced in a study of blood T cell repertoires in COVID-19. Produced via immunoSEQ multiplex PCR; TCRdb's table is partial and in-frame only. This sample has 250,000 to 350,000 clones; around 82% occur once, and the top ten carry roughly 0.87%. The sample comprised peripheral blood. The receptors originated from a human donor with COVID-19, enrolled during active disease. The donor label of this sample is uncertain.

The J gene is TRBJ2-3, the V gene TRBV7-3, with TRBD2 matching 7 bases. Trimming removed 5 bases from V and 2 bases from J; junction bases left unmatched: 4. CDR1 is SGHTA, CDR2 FQGTGA, per germline. The CDR3 contains 14 residues. The CDR3 sequence: CASSLGLYTDTQYF. CDR3 coding DNA: TGTGCCAGCAGCCTGGGACTATACACAGATACGCAGTATTTT.

The chain carries TRBV29-1 and TRBJ1-1; D unclear. This CDR3 has 11 residues. CDR1 SQVTM and CDR2 ANQGSEA come from the germline V gene. V was trimmed by 6 bases and J by 0 bases, leaving 5 bases between them. The chain's CDR3 is CSVRMNTEAFF. The CDR3 coding sequence is TGCAGCGTCCGTATGAACACTGAAGCTTTCTTT.

V and J are TRBV19 and TRBJ1-1; D might be TRBD1 (6 bases). Germline CDR1 reads LNHDA; CDR2 reads SQIVND (reference sequence). V was pared by 10 bases and J by 1 base, with 22 bases between. The CDR3 totals 16 residues. CDR3 nucleotides: TGTGCCACAAGGGACATAACAGGGCAGACGAACACTGAAGCTTTCTTT. It specifies CATRDITGQTNTEAFF.

This clone was counted a single time. The CDR3 spells CASSLIAPPTGSKRTAQHF. In DNA form, the CDR3 reads TGTGCCAGCAGTTTAATTGCTCCCCCGACAGGTTCCAAAAGGACGGCCCAGCATTTT. V and J are TRBV28 and TRBJ1-5; D is possibly TRBD1 (6 bases). V lost 2 bases and J 11 bases, leaving 31 bases between the germline ends. The CDR3 spans 19 residues. CDR1 is MDHEN, CDR2 SYDVKM, per germline.

This chain connects TRBV4-3 to TRBJ2-1; the D gene is possibly TRBD1 (6 bases). The CDR3 spans 15 residues. Looked up from germline, CDR1 is LGHNA and CDR2 is YSLEER. Trimming left V 3 bases short and J 0 bases short, with 9 bases between. The CDR3 loop is CASSQDSRSYNEQFF. The DNA for the CDR3 is TGCGCCAGCAGCCAGGACAGTCGCTCCTACAATGAGCAGTTCTTC.

CDR3 region: CATSRDAGPGEKLFF. The CDR3 region has the DNA TGTGCCACCAGCAGAGATGCAGGGCCTGGTGAAAAACTGTTTTTT. V and J are TRBV15 and TRBJ1-4; possibly TRBD1 for D (5 bases). In germline, CDR1 is LNHNV, CDR2 YYDKDF (reference sequence). The CDR3 has 15 amino acids. Trimming took 0 bases from V and 7 from J, leaving 12 bases between them.

The gene calls are TRBV11-1 and TRBJ2-1; TRBD1 agrees at 8 bases. The CDR3 length is 15 residues. The J segment lost 4 bases and the V segment lost 5 bases, leaving 7 bases of the junction unmatched. Germline lookup yields CDR1 SGHAT and CDR2 FQDESV (reference sequence). CDR3 DNA sequence: TGTGCCAGCAGCACGCAGGGGGCCGGGTACAATGAGCAGTTCTTC. It encodes CASSTQGAGYNEQFF.

The rearrangement uses TRBV30 and TRBJ2-6; tentatively, D is TRBD1 (7 bases). The CDR3 runs to 18 residues. V was cut by 3 bases and J by 0 bases, with 18 bases left in between. Germline V gene data show CDR1 as GTSNPN and CDR2 as SVGIG (reference sequence). CDR3: CAWSVGGGPLSGANVLTF. The CDR3 DNA sequence: TGTGCCTGGAGCGTAGGAGGGGGCCCTCTCTCTGGGGCCAACGTCCTGACTTTC.

The genes are TRBV7-6 and TRBJ1-2; a weak D match, TRBD1 (6 bases). Germline lookup yields CDR1 SGHVS and CDR2 FNYEAQ. The germline V and J ends were trimmed by 4 bases and 3 bases, with 9 bases remaining between them. The CDR3 totals 13 residues. The CDR3, as DNA: TGTGCCAGCAGCTCGGACAGAGACTATGGCTACACCTTC. This sequence encodes CASSSDRDYGYTF.

DNA of the CDR3: TGTGCCAGCAGCTTATCCCCCGCCAGGGGCGCTTCCAATGAGCAGTTCTTC. Its protein product is CASSLSPARGASNEQFF. This sequence joins TRBV7-3 and TRBJ2-1, with D possibly TRBD1 on 6 matching bases. Germline V gene data show CDR1 as SGHTA and CDR2 as FQGTGA. The CDR3 extends over 17 amino acids. V gave up 2 bases and J gave up 6 bases, with 20 bases separating them.